The rows below give T cell receptor beta chains drawn from one sample of a study of vaccination and CD4 T cells after COVID-19. These receptors are not linked to any known antigen. TCRdb redid the calling of the PCR reads with MiXCR, one entry per CDR3 protein. The table includes 20,000 or so distinct CDR3 sequences, approximately 48% detected once. Sequenced material: CD4+ T cells from blood, cultured in vitro, taken after SARS-CoV-2 vaccination. These receptors all come from a human donor who had recovered from COVID-19. The CDR3 runs from the conserved cysteine through the conserved F or W. D genes are given only for firm matches. Size is omitted from some rows. Given values are once, few, many or a class for expanded clones.

j_call: TRBJ2-1
d_call: -
v_call: TRBV15
clone_size: -
cdr3_nt: TGTGCCACCAGCAGAGTGTACAATGAGCAGTTCTTC
cdr3_aa: CATSRVYNEQFF

j_call: TRBJ2-7
d_call: TRBD2
v_call: TRBV7-2
clone_size: -
cdr3_nt: TGTGCCAGCAGCTCCGGACTAGCGGGGAACAACGAGCAGTACTTC
cdr3_aa: CASSSGLAGNNEQYF

j_call: TRBJ1-2
d_call: -
v_call: TRBV3-1
clone_size: -
cdr3_nt: TGTGCCAGCAGCCCCTCAGTAGAATATGGCTACACCTTC
cdr3_aa: CASSPSVEYGYTF

j_call: TRBJ1-1
d_call: -
v_call: TRBV20-1
clone_size: -
cdr3_nt: TGCAGTGCTAGGAACCAAATGAACACTGAAGCTTTCTTT
cdr3_aa: CSARNQMNTEAFF

j_call: TRBJ1-4
d_call: TRBD1
v_call: TRBV6-1
clone_size: -
cdr3_nt: TGTGCCAGCAGTGGGGACAGGGTGTCTACTAATGAAAAACTGTTTTTT
cdr3_aa: CASSGDRVSTNEKLFF

j_call: TRBJ1-4
d_call: TRBD1
v_call: TRBV7-2
clone_size: -
cdr3_nt: TGTGCCAGCAGCCCACAGGGGGTAGTGGGGTTTAATGAAAAACTGTTTTTT
cdr3_aa: CASSPQGVVGFNEKLFF

j_call: TRBJ2-3
d_call: -
v_call: TRBV2
clone_size: few
cdr3_nt: TGTGCCAGCAGTGAAGTTGCGGGGCAAGCAAAGCAGTATTTT
cdr3_aa: CASSEVAGQAKQYF

j_call: TRBJ1-1
d_call: -
v_call: TRBV7-9
clone_size: -
cdr3_nt: TGTGCCAGCAGACGGGACGTGGAAGCTTTCTTT
cdr3_aa: CASRRDVEAFF

j_call: TRBJ2-3
d_call: TRBD2
v_call: TRBV11-3
clone_size: -
cdr3_nt: TGTGCCAGCAGCCCTCCCGGGACTAGTGCAGATACGCAGTATTTT
cdr3_aa: CASSPPGTSADTQYF

j_call: TRBJ2-3
d_call: TRBD2
v_call: TRBV7-2
clone_size: few
cdr3_nt: TGTGCCAGCAGCTTAATTGCACTAGCGGGAGCCCTTGCGGATACGCAGTATTTT
cdr3_aa: CASSLIALAGALADTQYF

j_call: TRBJ2-2
d_call: -
v_call: TRBV20-1
clone_size: few
cdr3_nt: TGCAGTGCATGGGACCGATCCACCGGGGAGCTGTTTTTT
cdr3_aa: CSAWDRSTGELFF

j_call: TRBJ2-1
d_call: -
v_call: TRBV19
clone_size: -
cdr3_nt: TGTGCCAGTAGTTTCAATGAGCAGTTCTTC
cdr3_aa: CASSFNEQFF

j_call: TRBJ2-1
d_call: -
v_call: TRBV19
clone_size: -
cdr3_nt: TGTGCCAGTAGTATAGCGCGGGTCGACACCTCGTGGTACAATGAGCAGTTCTTC
cdr3_aa: CASSIARVDTSWYNEQFF

j_call: TRBJ2-1
d_call: -
v_call: TRBV20-1
clone_size: -
cdr3_nt: TGCAGTGCTAGAGGCTACGGTTTGGAAAATGAGCAGTTCTTC
cdr3_aa: CSARGYGLENEQFF

j_call: TRBJ1-1
d_call: -
v_call: TRBV6-2/TRBV6-3
clone_size: -
cdr3_nt: TGTGCCAGCAGTTACTTGAGGGAATCTGAAGCTTTCTTT
cdr3_aa: CASSYLRESEAFF

j_call: TRBJ1-5
d_call: TRBD1
v_call: TRBV20-1
clone_size: -
cdr3_nt: TGCAGTGCTAGACAGGGGGGTCAGCCCCAGCATTTT
cdr3_aa: CSARQGGQPQHF

j_call: TRBJ1-1
d_call: -
v_call: TRBV27
clone_size: few
cdr3_nt: TGTGCCAGCAGTTTAGAGTACAGCGGCACTGAAGCTTTCTTT
cdr3_aa: CASSLEYSGTEAFF

j_call: TRBJ1-1
d_call: -
v_call: TRBV27
clone_size: -
cdr3_nt: TGTGCCAGCAGTTTTAAGGGGTACTCGAACACTGAAGCTTTCTTT
cdr3_aa: CASSFKGYSNTEAFF

j_call: TRBJ1-3
d_call: -
v_call: TRBV20-1
clone_size: once
cdr3_nt: TGCAGTGTCCAAACCGGGACGGCTGGAAACACCATATATTTT
cdr3_aa: CSVQTGTAGNTIYF

j_call: TRBJ1-1
d_call: -
v_call: TRBV7-9
clone_size: few
cdr3_nt: TGTGCCAGCAGCCGAAATTCAGGAGGCCTGAACACTGAAGCTTTCTTT
cdr3_aa: CASSRNSGGLNTEAFF

j_call: TRBJ1-1
d_call: -
v_call: TRBV7-2
clone_size: few
cdr3_nt: TGTGCCAGCAGCTTAAACGGAGGAATGAACACTGAAGCTTTCTTT
cdr3_aa: CASSLNGGMNTEAFF

j_call: TRBJ1-5
d_call: TRBD1
v_call: TRBV7-2
clone_size: -
cdr3_nt: TGTGCCGGCAGCTCCGGGACAGGGGGCTTACATCAGCCCCAGCATTTT
cdr3_aa: CAGSSGTGGLHQPQHF

j_call: TRBJ2-7
d_call: TRBD1
v_call: TRBV20-1
clone_size: -
cdr3_nt: TGCAGTACGGAGGACACCGGGACAGGGGGATATCGGTCCTACGAGCAGTACTTC
cdr3_aa: CSTEDTGTGGYRSYEQYF